A few counts support the clone carrying this T cell receptor beta chain. Its specificity is unknown. This sample was taken from a study of T-cell memory formation after mild COVID-19. Study results and limitations: A subset of responding clones appeared in pre-infection memory, suggesting cross-reactive memory joined.

TCRdb re-called the 5' RACE reads with MiXCR, one entry per CDR3 protein. The sample has 450,000 to 650,000 distinct CDR3 sequences, over 20% seen once; the top ten hold around 13%. The V end lost 5 bases, the J end lost 10 bases, and 15 bases lay between the germline ends. The length of the CDR3 is 13 residues. The chain employs TRBV12-3 or TRBV12-4 and TRBJ2-1; D ambiguous. Sequences were obtained from PBMCs or a T cell subset sorted from them (not recorded which). The origin of this receptor is an adult woman who had mild COVID-19 (a few samples of this study predate the infection). Cell type and time point are not known. CDR3: CASSPPGTAEQFF. In DNA form, the CDR3 reads TGTGCCAGCAGTCCCCCCGGAACAGCAGAGCAGTTCTTC.